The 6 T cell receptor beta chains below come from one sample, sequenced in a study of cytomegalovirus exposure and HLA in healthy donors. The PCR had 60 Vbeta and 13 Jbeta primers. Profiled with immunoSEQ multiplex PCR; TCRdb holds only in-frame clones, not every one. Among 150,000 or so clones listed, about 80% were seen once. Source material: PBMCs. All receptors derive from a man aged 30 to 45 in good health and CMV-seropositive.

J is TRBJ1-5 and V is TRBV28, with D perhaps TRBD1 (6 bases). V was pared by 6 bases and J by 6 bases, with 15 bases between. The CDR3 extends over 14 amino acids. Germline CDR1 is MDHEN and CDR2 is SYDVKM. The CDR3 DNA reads TGTGCCAGCAGACCCGGGACAATCAGTCAGCCCCAGCATTTT. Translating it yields CASRPGTISQPQHF.

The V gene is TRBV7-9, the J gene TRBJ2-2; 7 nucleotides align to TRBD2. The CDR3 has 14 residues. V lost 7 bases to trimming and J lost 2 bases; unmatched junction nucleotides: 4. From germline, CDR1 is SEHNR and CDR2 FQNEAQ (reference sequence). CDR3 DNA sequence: TGTGCCAGCAAGTCTAGCGGAAACACCGGGGAGCTGTTTTTT. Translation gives CASKSSGNTGELFF.

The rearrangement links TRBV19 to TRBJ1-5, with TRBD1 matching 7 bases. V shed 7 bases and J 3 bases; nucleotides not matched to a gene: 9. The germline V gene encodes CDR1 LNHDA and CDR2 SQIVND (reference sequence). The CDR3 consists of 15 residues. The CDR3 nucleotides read TGTGCCAGTAATACAGGGGTTAGCTACAATCAGCCCCAGCATTTT. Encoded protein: CASNTGVSYNQPQHF.

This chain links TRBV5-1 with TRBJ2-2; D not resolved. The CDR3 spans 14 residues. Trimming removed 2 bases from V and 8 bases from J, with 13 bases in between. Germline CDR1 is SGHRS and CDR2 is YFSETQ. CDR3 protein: CASSLMESSGELFF. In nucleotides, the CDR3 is TGCGCCAGCAGCTTAATGGAGTCGTCGGGGGAGCTGTTTTTT.

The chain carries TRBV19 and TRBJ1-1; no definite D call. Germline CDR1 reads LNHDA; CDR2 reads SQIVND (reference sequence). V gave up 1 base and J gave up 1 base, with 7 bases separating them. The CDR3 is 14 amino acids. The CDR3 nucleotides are TGTGCCAGTAGTATAGTAAACAGGAACACTGAAGCTTTCTTT. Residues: CASSIVNRNTEAFF.

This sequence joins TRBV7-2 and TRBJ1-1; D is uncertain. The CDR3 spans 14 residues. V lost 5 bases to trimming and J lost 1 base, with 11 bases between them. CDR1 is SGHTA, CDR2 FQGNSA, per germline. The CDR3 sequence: CASSLHQENTEAFF. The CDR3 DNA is TGTGCCAGCAGCCTGCACCAGGAGAACACTGAAGCTTTCTTT. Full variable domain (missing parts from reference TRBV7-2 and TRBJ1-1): GAGVSQSPSNKVTEKGKDVELRCDPISGHTALYWYRQSLGQGLEFLIYFQGNSAPDKSGLPSDRFSAERTGGSVSTLTIQRTQQEDSAVYLCASSLHQENTEAFFGQGTRLTVV.